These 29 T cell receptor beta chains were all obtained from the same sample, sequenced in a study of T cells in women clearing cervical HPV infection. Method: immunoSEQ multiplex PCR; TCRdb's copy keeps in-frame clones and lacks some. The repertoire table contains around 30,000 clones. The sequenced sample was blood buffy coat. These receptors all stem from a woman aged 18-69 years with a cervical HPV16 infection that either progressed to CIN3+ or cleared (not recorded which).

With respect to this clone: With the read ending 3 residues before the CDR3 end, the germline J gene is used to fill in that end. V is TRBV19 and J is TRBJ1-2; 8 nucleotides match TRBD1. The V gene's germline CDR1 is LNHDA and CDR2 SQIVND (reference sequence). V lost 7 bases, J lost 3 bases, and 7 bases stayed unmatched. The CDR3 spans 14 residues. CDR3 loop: CASKPGQDYYGYTF. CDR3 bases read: TGTGCCAGTAAACCGGGACAGGATTACTATGGC.

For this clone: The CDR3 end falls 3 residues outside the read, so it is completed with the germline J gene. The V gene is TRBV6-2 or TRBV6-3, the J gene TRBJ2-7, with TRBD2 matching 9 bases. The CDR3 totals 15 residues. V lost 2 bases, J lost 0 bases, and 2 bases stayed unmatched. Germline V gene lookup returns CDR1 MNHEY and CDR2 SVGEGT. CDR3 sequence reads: CASSYKTSGSYEQYF. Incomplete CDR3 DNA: TGTGCCAGCAGTTACAAGACTAGCGGCTCCTACGAG.

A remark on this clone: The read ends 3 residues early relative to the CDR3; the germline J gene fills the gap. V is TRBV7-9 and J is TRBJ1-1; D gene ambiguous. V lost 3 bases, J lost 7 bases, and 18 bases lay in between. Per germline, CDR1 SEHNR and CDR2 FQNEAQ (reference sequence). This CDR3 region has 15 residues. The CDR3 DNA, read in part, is TGTGCCAGCAGCTTTGGGCAGGCGTACCCGCTTGAA. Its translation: CASSFGQAYPLE. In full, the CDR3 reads CASSFGQAYPLEAFF.

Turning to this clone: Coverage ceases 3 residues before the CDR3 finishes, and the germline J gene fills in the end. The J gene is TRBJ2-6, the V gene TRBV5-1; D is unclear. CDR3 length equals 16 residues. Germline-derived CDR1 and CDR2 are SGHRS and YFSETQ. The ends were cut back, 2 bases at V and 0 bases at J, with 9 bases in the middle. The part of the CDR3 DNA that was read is TGCGCCAGCAGCTTAATCCCGTTCTCTGGGGCCAACGTC. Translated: CASSLIPFSGANV. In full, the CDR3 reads CASSLIPFSGANVLTF.

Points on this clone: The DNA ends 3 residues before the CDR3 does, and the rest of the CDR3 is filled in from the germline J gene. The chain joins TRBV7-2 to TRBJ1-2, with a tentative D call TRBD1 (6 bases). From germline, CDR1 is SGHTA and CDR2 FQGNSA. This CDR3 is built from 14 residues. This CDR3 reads CASSLPGEEYDYTF. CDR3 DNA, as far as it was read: TGTGCCAGCAGCCTCCCAGGGGAAGAGTACGAC.

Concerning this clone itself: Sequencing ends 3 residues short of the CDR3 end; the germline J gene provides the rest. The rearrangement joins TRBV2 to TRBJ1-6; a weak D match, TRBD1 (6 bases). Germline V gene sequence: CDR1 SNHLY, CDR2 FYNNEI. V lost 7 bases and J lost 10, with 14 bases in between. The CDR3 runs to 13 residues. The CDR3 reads CASNKGEGSPLHF. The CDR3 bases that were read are TGTGCCAGCAATAAGGGGGAAGGGTCACCC.

Incomplete CDR3 DNA: TGCGCCAGCAGCCGACAGGGACAGGTAGAGACC. Amino acid sequence: CASSRQGQVET. The CDR3 as a whole reads CASSRQGQVETQYF. The chain carries TRBV5-1 and TRBJ2-5, with 8 bases that match TRBD1. The sequence runs out 3 residues before the end of the CDR3; the remainder is reconstructed from the germline J gene. With V trimmed by 4 bases and J by 4 bases, 6 bases remained unmatched. Germline assignment: CDR1 SGHRS and CDR2 YFSETQ. CDR3 length equals 14 residues.

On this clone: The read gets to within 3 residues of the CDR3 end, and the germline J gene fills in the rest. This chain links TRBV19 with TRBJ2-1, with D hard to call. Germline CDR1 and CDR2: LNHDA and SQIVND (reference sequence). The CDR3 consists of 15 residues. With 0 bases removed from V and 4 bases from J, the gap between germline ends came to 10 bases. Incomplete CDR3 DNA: TGTGCCAGTAGTATAGATCTGGCTAGTTACAATGAG. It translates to CASSIDLASYNE. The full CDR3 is CASSIDLASYNEQFF.

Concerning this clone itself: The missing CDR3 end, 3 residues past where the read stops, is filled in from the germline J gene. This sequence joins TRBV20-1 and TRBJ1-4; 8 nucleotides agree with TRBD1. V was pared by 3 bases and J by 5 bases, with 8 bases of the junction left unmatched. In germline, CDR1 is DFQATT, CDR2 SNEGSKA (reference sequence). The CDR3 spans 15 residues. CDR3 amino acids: CSARVYGTGNEKLFF. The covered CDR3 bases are TGCAGTGCTAGGGTCTACGGGACAGGAAATGAAAAA.

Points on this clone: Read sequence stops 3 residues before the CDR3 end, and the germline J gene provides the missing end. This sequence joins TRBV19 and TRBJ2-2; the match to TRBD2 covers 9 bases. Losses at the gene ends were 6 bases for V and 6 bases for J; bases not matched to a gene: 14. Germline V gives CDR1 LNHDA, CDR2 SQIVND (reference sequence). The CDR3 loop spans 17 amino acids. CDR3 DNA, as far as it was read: TGTGCCAGTAGCACCGAACCGGGACTAGCATCAGCCGGGGAG. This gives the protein CASSTEPGLASAGE. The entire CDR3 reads CASSTEPGLASAGELFF.

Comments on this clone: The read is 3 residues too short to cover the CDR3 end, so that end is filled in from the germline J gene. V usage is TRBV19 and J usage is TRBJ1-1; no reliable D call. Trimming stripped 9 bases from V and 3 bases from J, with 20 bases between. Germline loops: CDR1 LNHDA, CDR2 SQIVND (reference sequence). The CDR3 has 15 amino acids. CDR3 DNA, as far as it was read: TGTGCCAGAAGTGGCCCTGACGGGGTGGACACTGAA. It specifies CARSGPDGVDTE. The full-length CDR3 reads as CARSGPDGVDTEAFF.

CDR3 residues: CASSGGQGYGYTF. CDR3 DNA, as far as it was read: TGTGCCAGTAGTGGTGGACAGGGCTATGGC. The rearrangement joins TRBV19 to TRBJ1-2; 8 nucleotides line up with TRBD1. The read ends 3 residues before the CDR3 terminus; that terminus is restored from the germline J gene. Losses at the gene ends were 5 bases for V and 4 bases for J; bases not matched to a gene: 3. In germline, CDR1 is LNHDA, CDR2 SQIVND (reference sequence). The CDR3 runs to 13 residues.

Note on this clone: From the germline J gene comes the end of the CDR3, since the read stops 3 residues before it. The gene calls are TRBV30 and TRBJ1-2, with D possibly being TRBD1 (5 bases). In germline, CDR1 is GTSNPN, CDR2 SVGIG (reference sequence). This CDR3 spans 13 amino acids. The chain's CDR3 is CAWSAGLGYDYTF. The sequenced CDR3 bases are TGTGCCTGGAGTGCGGGACTAGGCTACGAC.

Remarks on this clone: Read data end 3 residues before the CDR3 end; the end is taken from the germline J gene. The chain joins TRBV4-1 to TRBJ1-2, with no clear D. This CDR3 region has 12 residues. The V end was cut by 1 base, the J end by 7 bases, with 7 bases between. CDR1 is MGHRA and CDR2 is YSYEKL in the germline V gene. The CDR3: CASSQAAGGYTF. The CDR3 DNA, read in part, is TGCGCCAGCAGCCAAGCGGCGGGTGGC.

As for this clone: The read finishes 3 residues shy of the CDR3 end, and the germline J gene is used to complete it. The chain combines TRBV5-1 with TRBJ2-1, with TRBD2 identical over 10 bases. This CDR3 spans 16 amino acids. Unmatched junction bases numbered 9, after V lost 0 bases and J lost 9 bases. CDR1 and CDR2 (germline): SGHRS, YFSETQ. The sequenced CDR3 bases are TGCGCCAGCAGCTTGGCTAGCGGGAGCCTATCAGGTGAG. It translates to CASSLASGSLSGE. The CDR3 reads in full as CASSLASGSLSGEQFF.

CDR3 amino acids: CAIRGGGMEDTQYF. Incomplete CDR3 DNA: TGTGCCATCAGAGGCGGGGGGATGGAAGATACG. The V gene is TRBV10-3, the J gene TRBJ2-3, with 8 positions matching TRBD2. Coverage ceases 3 residues before the CDR3 finishes, and the germline J gene fills in the end. J lost 5 bases, V lost 6 bases, and 7 bases had no gene match. The CDR3 is 14 amino acids. The germline V gene has CDR1 ENHRY and CDR2 SYGVKD.

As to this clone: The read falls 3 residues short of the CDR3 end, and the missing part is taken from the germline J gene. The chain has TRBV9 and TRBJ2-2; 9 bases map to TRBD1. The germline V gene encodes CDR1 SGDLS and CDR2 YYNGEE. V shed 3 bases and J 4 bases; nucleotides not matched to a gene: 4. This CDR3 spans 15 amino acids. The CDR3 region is CASSEGQGRTGELFF. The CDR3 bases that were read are TGTGCCAGCAGCGAGGGACAGGGTCGCACCGGGGAG.

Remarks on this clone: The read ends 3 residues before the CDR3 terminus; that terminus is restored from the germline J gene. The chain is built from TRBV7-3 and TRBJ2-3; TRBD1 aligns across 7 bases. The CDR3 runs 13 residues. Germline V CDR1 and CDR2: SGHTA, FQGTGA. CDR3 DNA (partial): TGTGCCAGCAGCCAAGACAGGGAAGAGACG. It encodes CASSQDREET. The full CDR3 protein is CASSQDREETQYF.

This chain's CDR3 is CASSPTAGGFGELFF. CDR3 DNA, as far as it was read: TGTGCCAGCAGCCCCACAGCGGGAGGGTTCGGGGAG. V usage is TRBV7-3 and J usage is TRBJ2-2, with 10 bases aligning to TRBD2. The read comes to an end 3 residues before the CDR3 does, leaving the germline J gene to fill in the end. The CDR3 has 15 amino acids. The V gene's germline CDR1 is SGHTA and CDR2 FQGTGA. With 5 bases clipped from V and 7 bases from J, the junction kept 7 bases outside the gene matches.

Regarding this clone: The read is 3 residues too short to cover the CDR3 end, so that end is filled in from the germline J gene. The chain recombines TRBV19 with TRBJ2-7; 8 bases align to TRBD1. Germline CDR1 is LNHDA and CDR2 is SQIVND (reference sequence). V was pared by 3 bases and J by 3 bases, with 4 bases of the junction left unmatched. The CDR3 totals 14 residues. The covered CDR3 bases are TGTGCCAGTAGTATGGGGACAGGTTACTACGAG. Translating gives CASSMGTGYYE. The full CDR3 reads CASSMGTGYYEQYF.

CDR3 amino acids: CASSLVSMNTEAFF. The sequenced part of the CDR3 DNA is TGTGCCAGCAGCTTAGTTTCTATGAACACTGAA. This sequence joins TRBV7-6 and TRBJ1-1; D remains unclear. Read sequence stops 3 residues before the CDR3 end, and the germline J gene provides the missing end. Germline CDR1 is SGHVS and CDR2 is FNYEAQ. Trimming removed 1 base at V and 0 bases at J, with 6 bases between. This CDR3 is built from 14 residues.

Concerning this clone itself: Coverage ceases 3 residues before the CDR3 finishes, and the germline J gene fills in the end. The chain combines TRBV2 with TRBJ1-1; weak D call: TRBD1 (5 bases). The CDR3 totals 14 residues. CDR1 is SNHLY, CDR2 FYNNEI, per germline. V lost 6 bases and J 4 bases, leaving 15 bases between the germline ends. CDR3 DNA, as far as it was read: TGTGCCAGCAGCATGAGGGGTACAGGCACTGAA. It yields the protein CASSMRGTGTE. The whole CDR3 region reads CASSMRGTGTEAFF.

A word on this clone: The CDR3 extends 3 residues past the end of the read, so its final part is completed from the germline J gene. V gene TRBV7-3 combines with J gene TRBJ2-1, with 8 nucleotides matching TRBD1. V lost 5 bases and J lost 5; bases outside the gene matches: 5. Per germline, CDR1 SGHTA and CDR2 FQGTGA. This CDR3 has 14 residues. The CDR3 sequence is CASSETGANNEQFF. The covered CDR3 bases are TGTGCCAGCAGCGAGACAGGGGCGAACAATGAG.

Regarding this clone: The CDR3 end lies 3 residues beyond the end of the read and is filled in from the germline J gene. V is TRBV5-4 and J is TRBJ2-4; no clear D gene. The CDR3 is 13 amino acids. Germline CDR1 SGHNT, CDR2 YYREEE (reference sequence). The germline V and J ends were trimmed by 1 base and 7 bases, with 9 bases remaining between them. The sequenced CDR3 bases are TGTGCCAGCAGCTTGCCCGGGTCCAACATT. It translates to CASSLPGSNI. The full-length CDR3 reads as CASSLPGSNIQYF.

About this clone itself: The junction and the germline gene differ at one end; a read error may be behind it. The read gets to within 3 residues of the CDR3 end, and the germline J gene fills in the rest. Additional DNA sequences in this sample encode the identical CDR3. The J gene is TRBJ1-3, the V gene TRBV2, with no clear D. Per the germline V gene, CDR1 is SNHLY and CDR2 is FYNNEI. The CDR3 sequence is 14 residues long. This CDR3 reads CASSKRISGNTIYF. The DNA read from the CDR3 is TGTGCCAGCAGCAAGCGGATCTCTGGAAACACG.

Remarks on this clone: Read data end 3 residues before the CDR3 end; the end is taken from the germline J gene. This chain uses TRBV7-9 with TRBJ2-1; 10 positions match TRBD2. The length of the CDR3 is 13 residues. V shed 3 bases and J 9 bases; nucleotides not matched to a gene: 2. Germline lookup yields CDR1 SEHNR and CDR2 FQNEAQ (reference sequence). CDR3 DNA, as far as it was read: TGTGCCAGCAGCTTGGGACTAGCGAGTGAG. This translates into CASSLGLASE. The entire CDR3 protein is CASSLGLASEQFF.

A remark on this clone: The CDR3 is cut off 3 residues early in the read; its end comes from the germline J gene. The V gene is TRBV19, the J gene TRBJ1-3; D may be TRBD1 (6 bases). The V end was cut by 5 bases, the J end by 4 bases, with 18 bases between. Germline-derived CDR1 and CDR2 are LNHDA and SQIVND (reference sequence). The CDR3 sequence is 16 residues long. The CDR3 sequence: CASSPRFDRLGNTIYF. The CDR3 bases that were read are TGTGCCAGTAGTCCCCGATTCGACAGGTTGGGAAACACC.

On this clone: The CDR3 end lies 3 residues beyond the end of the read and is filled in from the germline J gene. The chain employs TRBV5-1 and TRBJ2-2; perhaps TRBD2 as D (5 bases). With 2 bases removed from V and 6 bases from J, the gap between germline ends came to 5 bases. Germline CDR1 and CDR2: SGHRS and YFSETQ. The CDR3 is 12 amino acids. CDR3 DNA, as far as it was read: TGCGCCAGCAGCTTTAGCGCCGGGGAG. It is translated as CASSFSAGE. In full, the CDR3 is CASSFSAGELFF. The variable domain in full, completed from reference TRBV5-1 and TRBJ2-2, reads KAGVTQTPRYLIKTRGQQVTLSCSPISGHRSVSWYQQTPGQGLQFLFEYFSETQRNKGNFPGRFSGRQFSNSRSEMNVSTLELGDSALYLCASSFSAGELFFGEGSRLTVL.

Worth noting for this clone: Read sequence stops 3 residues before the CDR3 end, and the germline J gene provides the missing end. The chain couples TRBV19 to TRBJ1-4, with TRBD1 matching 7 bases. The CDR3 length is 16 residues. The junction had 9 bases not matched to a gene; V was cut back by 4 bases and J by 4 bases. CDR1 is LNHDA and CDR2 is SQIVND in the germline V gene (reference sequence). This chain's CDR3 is CASSRTRDSINEKLFF. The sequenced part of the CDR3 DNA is TGTGCCAGTAGTAGAACCCGGGACAGTATTAATGAAAAA. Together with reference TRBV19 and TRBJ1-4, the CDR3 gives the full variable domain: DGGITQSPKYLFRKEGQNVTLSCEQNLNHDAMYWYRQDPGQGLRLIYYSQIVNDFQKGDIAEGYSVSREKKESFPLTVTSAQKNPTAFYLCASSRTRDSINEKLFFGSGTQLSVL.